Reported below is one T cell receptor (beta chain). This clonotype has only a few counts. The specificity of this receptor is unknown. Base qualities were left out, and no much larger clone turns up one base away. The library was prepared using RT-PCR. Sequencing was carried out with an Illumina HiSeq 2500. The raw public data were reprocessed by TCRdb itself: fastp quality trimming at Q25, MiXCR clonotype calling, in-frame beta chains only. Identical CDR3 protein sequences are pooled into one entry, listed with their most common genes and DNA. This sample holds about 500,000 distinct CDR3 sequences; more than 15% were observed only once. Jointly, the top ten make up less than 4% of the sample. The data belong to a study of response to subunit inactivated influenza vaccine (dated by TCRdb to 2016 to 2019). For the wider study: To follow how T cells responded to a trivalent subunit inactivated influenza vaccine, the researchers relied on deep quantitative profiling of the T cell receptor repertoire.

The study at large found these results: According to the authors, only a limited number of new T cells may be recruited by each seasonal influenza vaccination.

The material sequenced was CD4+ T cells sorted from PBMCs, taken less than 25 months after vaccination. This TCR came from a man in his fifties or sixties who received an inactivated influenza vaccine. Donor details come from another sample of the same person, matched by shared clones.

The DNA is as follows: TGTGCCAGCAGTTTGGGAGGGATCACCCAAGAGACCCAGTACTTC. Translated, it reads CASSLGGITQETQYF. The V and J genes are TRBV28 and TRBJ2-5; 7 central nucleotides agree with TRBD2. As encoded in the germline V gene, CDR1 is MDHEN while CDR2 is SYDVKM. From cysteine to phenylalanine, the CDR3 is 15 amino acids long. Kept here is only the CDR3 DNA, which spans 45 bases and is read in frame from base 1. Germline trimming: 3 bases from V, 1 base from J; junction bases outside gene matches: 5.